Each of the 28 T cell receptor beta chains below was sequenced from the same sample in a study of shared clonotypes between healthy human individuals. The assay was immunoSEQ multiplex PCR, and TCRdb's table has in-frame clones only and misses some. The sample lists 2 million to 2.5 million clones, roughly 95% occurring once. What was sequenced was naive CD4+ T cells sorted from blood. Subset indicated: CD45RA+ positively selected. These TCRs come from a young man in good health.

The sample holds one count of this clone. V gene TRBV5-4 combines with J gene TRBJ2-3; D tentatively fits TRBD1 or TRBD2 (5 bases each). The CDR3 totals 17 residues. Trimming shortened V by 4 bases and J by 2 bases, and 20 bases separated the two germline ends. CDR1 is SGHNT, CDR2 YYREEE, per germline (reference sequence). Here the CDR3 reads CASSPEGRIGATDTQYF. The CDR3, as DNA: TGTGCCAGCAGCCCCGAGGGGCGGATTGGGGCCACAGATACGCAGTATTTT.

V is TRBV30 and J is TRBJ2-7; no definite D call. This CDR3 comprises 12 residues. V was pared by 3 bases and J by 4 bases, with 10 bases between. The germline CDR1 and CDR2 sequences are GTSNPN and SVGIG (reference sequence). CDR3 in DNA: TGTGCCTGGAGGCCCAACCCGTACGAGCAGTACTTC. Amino acids: CAWRPNPYEQYF. The full variable domain, rest sourced from reference TRBV30 and TRBJ2-7, is SQTIHQWPATLVQPVGSPLSLECTVEGTSNPNLYWYRQAAGRGLQLLFYSVGIGQISSEVPQNLSASRPQDRQFILSSKKLLLSDSGFYLCAWRPNPYEQYFGPGTRLTVT.

This clone appeared once. The genes are TRBV28 and TRBJ2-7; 8 nucleotides align to TRBD1. The CDR3 length is 15 residues. Germline-derived CDR1 and CDR2 are MDHEN and SYDVKM. The J segment lost 7 bases and the V segment lost 7 bases, leaving 15 bases of the junction unmatched. The CDR3: CASTLEKAGGREQYF. CDR3 in DNA: TGTGCCAGCACCCTGGAGAAGGCAGGGGGCAGGGAGCAGTACTTC.

This sequence joins TRBV5-4 and TRBJ1-2, with D unclear. Trimming took off 0 bases at V and 0 bases at J, with 9 bases between the two ends. Germline V gene data show CDR1 as SGHNT and CDR2 as YYREEE (reference sequence). This CDR3 comprises 15 residues. The CDR3 spells CASSLESGANYGYTF. CDR3 nucleotide sequence: TGTGCCAGCAGCTTGGAAAGTGGGGCTAACTATGGCTACACCTTC.

The CDR3 DNA reads TGTGCCAGCAGTTTTTACAAGAACACTGAAGCTTTCTTT. Translated: CASSFYKNTEAFF. This chain uses TRBV6-5 with TRBJ1-1; D not resolved. Germline V CDR1 and CDR2: MNHEY, SVGAGI. The V end lost 4 bases, the J end lost 1 base, and 7 bases lay between the germline ends. CDR3 length equals 13 residues.

A note on this clone: The sample carries other DNA sequences with the same CDR3. V is TRBV6-5 and J is TRBJ2-7, with 10 nucleotides matching TRBD1. Germline values: CDR1 MNHEY, CDR2 SVGAGI. This CDR3 has 14 amino acids. With 5 bases clipped from V and 2 bases from J, the junction kept 3 bases outside the gene matches. Here the CDR3 DNA reads TGTGCCAGCAGTGCGACAGGGGGCCCCTACGAGCAGTACTTC. This sequence encodes CASSATGGPYEQYF.

The chain combines TRBV30 with TRBJ2-7, with D possibly TRBD1 on 6 matching bases. The V gene's germline CDR1 is GTSNPN and CDR2 SVGIG (reference sequence). CDR3 length: 13 residues. V lost 8 bases and J 4 bases, leaving 18 bases between the germline ends. CDR3 coding DNA: TGTGCCCTCCTCGAGGGACACAAGTACGAGCAGTACTTC. This gives the protein CALLEGHKYEQYF.

This sequence joins TRBV11-2 and TRBJ1-1, with 9 bases matching TRBD1. The CDR3 totals 14 residues. CDR1 and CDR2 from the germline V gene are SGHAT and FQNNGV. J was trimmed by 1 base and V by 5 bases; bases with no gene match: 2. For the CDR3, the DNA is TGTGCCAGCAGCCAGGGACAGGGGAACACTGAAGCTTTCTTT. This gives the protein CASSQGQGNTEAFF.

The V and J genes are TRBV19 and TRBJ2-5; TRBD1 matches at 8 bases. This CDR3 is 15 amino acids long. Germline-derived CDR1 and CDR2 are LNHDA and SQIVND (reference sequence). V lost 7 bases and J lost 5; bases outside the gene matches: 12. This CDR3 reads CASTTTTGAYETQYF. Written as DNA, the CDR3 is TGTGCCAGTACTACCACGACAGGGGCTTATGAGACCCAGTACTTC.

This clone has just one count. This chain uses TRBV29-1 with TRBJ1-1; weak D call: TRBD1 (5 bases). Trimming took off 4 bases at V and 1 base at J, with 16 bases between the two ends. This CDR3 is built from 15 residues. Germline CDR1 is SQVTM and CDR2 is ANQGSEA. The CDR3 loop is CSVGGPTSKNTEAFF. The CDR3 region has the DNA TGCAGCGTTGGGGGACCGACAAGCAAGAACACTGAAGCTTTCTTT.

CDR3 residues: CASSQERGRAITGELFF. CDR3 nucleotide sequence: TGTGCCAGCAGCCAAGAAAGGGGCAGGGCGATCACCGGGGAGCTGTTTTTT. The chain joins TRBV4-2 to TRBJ2-2, with D tentatively TRBD1 (5 bases). This CDR3 region has 17 residues. The germline V gene encodes CDR1 LGHNA and CDR2 YNFKEQ. V was trimmed by 0 bases and J by 4 bases, leaving 15 bases between them.

Only one count was recorded for this clone. The rearrangement uses TRBV5-6 and TRBJ1-1, with D unclear. The V and J ends lost 3 bases and 0 bases respectively, with 6 bases between them. This CDR3 contains 13 residues. Germline CDR1 reads SGHDT; CDR2 reads YYEEEE. Here the CDR3 reads CASSSTVNTEAFF. The CDR3 DNA is TGTGCCAGCAGCTCAACCGTGAACACTGAAGCTTTCTTT.

As to this clone: Different DNA sequences within this sample yield the same CDR3. V is TRBV6-5 and J is TRBJ1-4; 9 positions agree with TRBD1. Per germline, CDR1 MNHEY and CDR2 SVGAGI. The ends lost 6 bases at V and 0 bases at J; junction bases unmatched: 2. The CDR3 is 15 amino acids. CDR3 nucleotides: TGTGCCAGCAGCCGACAGGGGGCAACTAATGAAAAACTGTTTTTT. Translated: CASSRQGATNEKLFF.

The CDR3, as DNA: TGCGCCAGCAGCTTGAGTTCTAGCGGGAGATTAACAGATACGCAGTATTTT. This translates into CASSLSSSGRLTDTQYF. The rearrangement uses TRBV5-1 and TRBJ2-3; 10 bases match TRBD2. V lost 1 base to trimming and J lost 3 bases; unmatched junction nucleotides: 8. Per the germline V gene, CDR1 is SGHRS and CDR2 is YFSETQ. The CDR3 extends over 17 amino acids.

Concerning this clone itself: This specimen includes other DNA sequences encoding the same CDR3. This chain uses TRBV6-5 with TRBJ1-4; weak D call: TRBD1 (6 bases). Trimming took 6 bases from V and 8 from J, leaving 10 bases between them. Germline CDR1 and CDR2: MNHEY and SVGAGI. The CDR3 loop spans 12 amino acids. As DNA, the CDR3 is TGTGCCAGCAGAAGGGGGGGGGAAAAACTGTTTTTT. Translated: CASRRGGEKLFF.

The J gene is TRBJ2-7, the V gene TRBV5-1; D perhaps matches TRBD1 (6 bases). Germline V CDR1 and CDR2: SGHRS, YFSETQ. CDR3 length: 15 residues. The ends were cut back, 5 bases at V and 0 bases at J, with 15 bases in the middle. The CDR3 loop reads CASSTTGQHSYEQYF. Written as DNA, the CDR3 is TGCGCCAGCAGTACTACAGGACAGCACTCCTACGAGCAGTACTTC.

A single count supports this clone. V and J are TRBV7-2 and TRBJ1-1, with D possibly matching TRBD1 (5 bases). V dropped 2 bases and J dropped 3 bases, with 10 bases sitting between them. This CDR3 is built from 14 residues. Germline V gene lookup returns CDR1 SGHTA and CDR2 FQGNSA. The CDR3 DNA reads as TGTGCCAGCAGCTTAAACAGGTGGGACACTGAAGCTTTCTTT. Amino acids: CASSLNRWDTEAFF. Using reference TRBV7-2 and TRBJ1-1 for the parts outside the CDR3, the full variable domain is GAGVSQSPSNKVTEKGKDVELRCDPISGHTALYWYRQSLGQGLEFLIYFQGNSAPDKSGLPSDRFSAERTGGSVSTLTIQRTQQEDSAVYLCASSLNRWDTEAFFGQGTRLTVV.

As to this clone: Other DNA sequences in the sample encode the same CDR3. V is TRBV9 and J is TRBJ2-3; 8 bases align to TRBD2. Trimming took 0 bases from V and 5 from J; bases not matched to a gene: 5. The CDR3 runs 15 residues. The germline CDR1 and CDR2 sequences are SGDLS and YYNGEE. The CDR3 region has the DNA TGTGCCAGCAGCGTAGGAGGTAGCGGGAAAGATACGCAGTATTTT. Residues: CASSVGGSGKDTQYF.

The chain employs TRBV11-2 and TRBJ1-1; TRBD1 is a possible D gene (6 bases). Germline CDR1 reads SGHAT; CDR2 reads FQNNGV. The CDR3 spans 16 residues. The V end was cut by 2 bases, the J end by 0 bases, with 13 bases between. CDR3 sequence reads: CASSLTGQRMNTEAFF. CDR3 DNA: TGTGCCAGCAGCTTAACCGGACAGAGGATGAACACTGAAGCTTTCTTT.

The CDR3 nucleotides are TGTGCCAGCAGTTTGGGATTCAGGGGGCTGGGAGAGCAGTACTTC. The encoded protein is CASSLGFRGLGEQYF. This chain connects TRBV28 to TRBJ2-7; 8 nucleotides match TRBD1. Trimming cost V 3 bases and J 7 bases; bases outside gene matches: 11. In germline, CDR1 is MDHEN, CDR2 SYDVKM. This CDR3 is 15 amino acids long.

The chain links TRBV27 to TRBJ1-1, with 9 bases that match TRBD1. J lost 10 bases, V lost 5 bases, and 2 bases had no gene match. Germline CDR1 reads MNHEY; CDR2 reads SMNVEV (reference sequence). There are 11 residues in the CDR3. The CDR3 reads CASSEQGAAFF. CDR3 coding DNA: TGTGCCAGCAGTGAACAGGGGGCAGCTTTCTTT.

The chain joins TRBV10-3 to TRBJ2-7, with a weak D call TRBD2 (6 bases). The CDR3 sequence is 14 residues long. Germline V gene data show CDR1 as ENHRY and CDR2 as SYGVKD. Trimming took 2 bases from V and 0 from J, leaving 8 bases between them. The CDR3 protein is CAISEAGNSYEQYF. Here the CDR3 DNA reads TGTGCCATCAGTGAGGCGGGAAACTCCTACGAGCAGTACTTC.

With regard to this clone: Additional DNA sequences in this sample encode the identical CDR3. The chain employs TRBV7-2 and TRBJ2-5; D is possibly TRBD1 or TRBD2 (5 bases each). Trimming cost V 5 bases and J 2 bases, with 12 bases left between them. Germline CDR1 is SGHTA and CDR2 is FQGNSA. The CDR3 has 14 amino acids. CDR3 sequence (DNA): TGTGCCAGCAGCCCGGGGCGGGTTCAAGAGACCCAGTACTTC. It yields the protein CASSPGRVQETQYF.

J is TRBJ1-4 and V is TRBV7-2, with TRBD1 matching over 7 bases. This CDR3 spans 15 amino acids. J was trimmed by 8 bases and V by 1 base; bases with no gene match: 7. Per germline, CDR1 SGHTA and CDR2 FQGNSA. This CDR3 reads CASSLDGQGVEKLFF. CDR3 in DNA: TGTGCCAGCAGCTTAGACGGGCAGGGGGTCGAAAAACTGTTTTTT.

V gene TRBV6-5 combines with J gene TRBJ2-7, with TRBD2 matching 9 bases. The germline CDR1 and CDR2 sequences are MNHEY and SVGAGI. The CDR3 is 13 amino acids. The V segment lost 9 bases and the J segment 7 bases; nucleotides outside the gene matches: 10. CDR3 DNA sequence: TGTGCCAGTGCGGGGGGGAACCTACGGGAGCAGTACTTC. Residues: CASAGGNLREQYF.

The chain links TRBV10-3 to TRBJ1-1, with TRBD1 matching over 7 bases. Trimming removed 6 bases from V and 4 bases from J; junction bases left unmatched: 11. CDR1 is ENHRY and CDR2 is SYGVKD in the germline V gene. CDR3 length: 15 residues. CDR3 in amino acids: CAISDRVSLSTEAFF. The CDR3 DNA reads TGTGCCATCAGCGACAGGGTTTCTTTGAGCACTGAAGCTTTCTTT.

The chain has TRBV7-3 and TRBJ2-3; no clear D. Trimming cost V 5 bases and J 6 bases, with 9 bases left between them. From germline, CDR1 is SGHTA and CDR2 FQGTGA. This CDR3 region has 12 residues. The chain's CDR3 is CASSQVGDTQYF. The CDR3 nucleotides are TGTGCCAGCAGCCAAGTTGGGGATACGCAGTATTTT.

This chain uses TRBV19 with TRBJ1-4; 10 positions agree with TRBD1. The CDR3 runs to 16 residues. CDR1 LNHDA and CDR2 SQIVND come from the germline V gene (reference sequence). Trimming cost V 4 bases and J 8 bases; bases outside gene matches: 10. Here the CDR3 DNA reads TGTGCCAGTAGTAGGGTTCTGGGACAGGGGAAAGAAAAACTGTTTTTT. Protein: CASSRVLGQGKEKLFF.